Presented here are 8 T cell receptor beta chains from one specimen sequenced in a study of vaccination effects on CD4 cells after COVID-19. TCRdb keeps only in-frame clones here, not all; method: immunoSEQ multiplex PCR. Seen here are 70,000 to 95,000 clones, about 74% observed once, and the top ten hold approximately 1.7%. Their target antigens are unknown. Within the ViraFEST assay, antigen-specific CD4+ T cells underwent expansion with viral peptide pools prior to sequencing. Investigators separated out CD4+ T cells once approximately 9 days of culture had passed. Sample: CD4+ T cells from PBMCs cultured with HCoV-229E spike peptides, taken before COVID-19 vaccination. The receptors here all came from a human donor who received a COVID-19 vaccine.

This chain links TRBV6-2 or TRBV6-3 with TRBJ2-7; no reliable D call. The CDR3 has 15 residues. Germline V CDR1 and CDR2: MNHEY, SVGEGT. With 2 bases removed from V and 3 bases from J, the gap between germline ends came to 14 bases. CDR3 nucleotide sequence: TGTGCCAGCAGTTACCGTGGTCTGGGATTCTACGAGCAGTACGTC. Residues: CASSYRGLGFYEQYV.

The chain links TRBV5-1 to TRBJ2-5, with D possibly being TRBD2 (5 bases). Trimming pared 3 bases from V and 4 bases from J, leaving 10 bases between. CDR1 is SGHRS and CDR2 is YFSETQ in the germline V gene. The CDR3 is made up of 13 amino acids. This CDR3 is CASSYRERETQYF. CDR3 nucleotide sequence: TGCGCCAGCAGCTATAGGGAGCGAGAGACCCAGTACTTC.

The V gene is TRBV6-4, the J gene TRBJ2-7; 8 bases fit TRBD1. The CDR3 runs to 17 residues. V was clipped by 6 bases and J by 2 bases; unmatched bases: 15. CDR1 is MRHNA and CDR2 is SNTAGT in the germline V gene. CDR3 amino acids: CASRFRECRTGPYEQYV. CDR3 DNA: TGTGCCAGCAGGTTTAGGGAATGTCGGACAGGGCCCTACGAGCAGTACGTC.

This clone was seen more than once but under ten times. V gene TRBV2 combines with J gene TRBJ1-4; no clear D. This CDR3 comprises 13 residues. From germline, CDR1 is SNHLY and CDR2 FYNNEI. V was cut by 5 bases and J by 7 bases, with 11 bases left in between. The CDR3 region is CASSPTGGEKLFF. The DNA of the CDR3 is TGTGCCAGCAGTCCTACGGGTGGTGAAAAACTGTTTTTT.

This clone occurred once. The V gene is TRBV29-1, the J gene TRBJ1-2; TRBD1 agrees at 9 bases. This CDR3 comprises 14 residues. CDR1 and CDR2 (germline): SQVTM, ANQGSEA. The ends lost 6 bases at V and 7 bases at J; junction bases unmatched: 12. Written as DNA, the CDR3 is TGCAGCGTAGCACGGACAGGGGATATTCGTGGCTACACCTTC. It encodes CSVARTGDIRGYTF.

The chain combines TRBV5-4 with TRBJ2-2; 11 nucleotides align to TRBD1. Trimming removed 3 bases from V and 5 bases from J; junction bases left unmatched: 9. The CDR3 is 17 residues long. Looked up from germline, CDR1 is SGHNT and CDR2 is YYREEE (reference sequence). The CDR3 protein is CASSSSDRGPRTGELFF. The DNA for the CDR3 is TGTGCCAGCAGCTCGTCGGACAGGGGGCCCCGAACCGGGGAGCTGTTTTTT.

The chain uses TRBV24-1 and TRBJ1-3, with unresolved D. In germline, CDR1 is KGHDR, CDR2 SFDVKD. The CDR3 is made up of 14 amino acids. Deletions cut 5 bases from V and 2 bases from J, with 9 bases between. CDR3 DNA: TGTGCCACCAGTGCGGGAACCGCTGGAAACACCATATATTTT. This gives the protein CATSAGTAGNTIYF.

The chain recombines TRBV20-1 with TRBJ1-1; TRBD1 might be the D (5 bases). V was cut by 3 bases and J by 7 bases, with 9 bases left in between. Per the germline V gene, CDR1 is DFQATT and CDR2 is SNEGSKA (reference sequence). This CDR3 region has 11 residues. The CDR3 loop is CSARGTGEAFF. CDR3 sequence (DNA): TGCAGTGCTAGGGGAACAGGTGAAGCTTTCTTT.